This T cell receptor (beta chain) is from a study of response to subunit inactivated influenza vaccine. Study-level results: T cells newly recruited by each seasonal influenza vaccination are few, the authors suggested.

This clonotype has at least ten counts. The antigen is undetermined. The length of the CDR3 is 13 residues. Germline CDR1 reads SGHRS; CDR2 reads YFSETQ. Trimming left V 0 bases short and J 4 bases short, with 5 bases between. MiXCR, run by TCRdb on the RT-PCR reads, gives a single entry per CDR3 protein. The table shows fewer than 700,000 distinct CDR3 sequences, with approximately 13% occurring only once. The J gene is TRBJ2-1, the V gene TRBV5-1, with D uncertain. The starting material was PBMCs from blood, obtained more than 35 days after vaccination. The TCR sequence derives from a man aged 45 to 65 who received an inactivated influenza vaccine. CDR3 DNA sequence: TGCGCCAGCAGCTTGGACTATTACAATGAGCAGTTCTTC. Protein: CASSLDYYNEQFF.